One T cell receptor (beta chain) is described in this entry. The data were taken from a study of shared clonotypes between healthy human individuals. From germline, CDR1 is SQVTM and CDR2 ANQGSEA. V dropped 4 bases and J dropped 2 bases, with 9 bases sitting between them. The CDR3 has 12 residues. Every donor, a Caucasian adult, lived in Nashville, Tennessee. Sequencing was at deep level. Original processing methods: Sequence data from immunoSEQ were junction-only and lacked quality scores; consequently, filtering differed. The repertoire was sequenced with immunoSEQ multiplex PCR; TCRdb's copy has only in-frame clones and lacks some. That table is the source of V, J and clone size, and D and trimming were worked out from the DNA. The table shows roughly 500,000 clones, with 70% to 80% occurring only once.

The gene calls are TRBV29-1 and TRBJ2-7, with a weak D call TRBD2 (5 bases). Material: PBMCs. The sequence came from a woman between 35 and 50 years old in good health. Some clones in this sample may be carry-over from other donors' samples. CDR3 nucleotides: TGCAGCGTTGCCGGGGATCCCTACGAGCAGTACTTC. Translation: CSVAGDPYEQYF.